The 32 T cell receptor beta chains below come from one sample, sequenced in a study of CD8 T cells in ankylosing spondylitis. No antigens are known for them. In TCRdb, the 5' RACE reads were re-called with MiXCR into one record per CDR3 protein. Here the sample spans 670,000 or so distinct CDR3 sequences, roughly 19% being singletons. Whole-study results and caveats: Blood from ankylosing spondylitis patients appeared to carry a characteristic roughly 8-variant TCR beta motif.

Sequenced: blood, either unsorted or a sorted T cell fraction (not recorded which). The receptor source for this set is a male donor with ankylosing spondylitis.

The chain uses TRBV5-1 and TRBJ1-6; D unclear. Germline V gene sequence: CDR1 SGHRS, CDR2 YFSETQ. V gave up 0 bases and J gave up 0 bases, with 10 bases separating them. The CDR3 has 17 residues. The CDR3 DNA reads TGCGCCAGCAGCTTGGAAGACGTGAGCTCCTATAATTCACCCCTCCACTTT. Translation: CASSLEDVSSYNSPLHF.

This clonotype has only a few counts. The V call is TRBV6-1, the J call TRBJ1-2, with 9 nucleotides matching TRBD1. V was pared by 6 bases and J by 4 bases, with 6 bases of the junction left unmatched. CDR1 MNHNS and CDR2 SASEGT come from the germline V gene. CDR3 length: 14 amino acids. This chain's CDR3 is CASRRTGAAYGYTF. The CDR3 DNA follows: TGTGCCAGCAGGAGGACAGGGGCGGCCTATGGCTACACCTTC.

This sequence joins TRBV12-3 or TRBV12-4 and TRBJ1-1; D is uncertain. V lost 6 bases and J lost 5, with 13 bases in between. CDR3 length: 13 residues. The CDR3 spells CASSPARGTEAFF. CDR3 coding DNA: TGTGCCAGCAGCCCTGCTCGGGGTACTGAAGCTTTCTTT.

This clonotype has only a few counts. This chain links TRBV5-6 with TRBJ1-6; 9 bases match TRBD1. Trimming cost V 6 bases and J 7 bases; bases outside gene matches: 11. In germline, CDR1 is SGHDT, CDR2 YYEEEE. This CDR3 region has 16 residues. The CDR3 spells CASMDRGSSSNSPLHF. CDR3 DNA sequence: TGTGCCAGCATGGACAGGGGATCCTCCTCAAATTCACCCCTCCACTTT. The full variable domain, completed using reference TRBV5-6 and TRBJ1-6, is DAGVTQSPTHLIKTRGQQVTLRCSPKSGHDTVSWYQQALGQGPQFIFQYYEEEERQRGNFPDRFSGHQFPNYSSELNVNALLLGDSALYLCASMDRGSSSNSPLHFGNGTRLTVT.

V and J are TRBV28 and TRBJ2-1; D not certain. This CDR3 has 12 amino acids. Trimming stripped 8 bases from V and 1 base from J, with 6 bases between. The germline V gene encodes CDR1 MDHEN and CDR2 SYDVKM. CDR3 loop: CASGQSYNEQFF. The DNA of the CDR3 is TGTGCCAGCGGGCAGTCCTACAATGAGCAGTTCTTC.

The V gene is TRBV5-1, the J gene TRBJ2-5; possibly TRBD2 for D (6 bases). V lost 4 bases to trimming and J lost 4 bases, with 20 bases between them. The germline V gene encodes CDR1 SGHRS and CDR2 YFSETQ. CDR3 length equals 16 residues. The CDR3 DNA reads as TGCGCCAGCAGCACACAGAGGGGAGGATTAGGAGAGACCCAGTACTTC. Translation: CASSTQRGGLGETQYF. Full variable domain (remainder filled in from reference TRBV5-1 and TRBJ2-5): KAGVTQTPRYLIKTRGQQVTLSCSPISGHRSVSWYQQTPGQGLQFLFEYFSETQRNKGNFPGRFSGRQFSNSRSEMNVSTLELGDSALYLCASSTQRGGLGETQYFGPGTRLLVL.

There are many counts of this clonotype. A read error may produce the germline difference seen at one junction end. The CDR3, as DNA: TGTGCCAGCAGTCTAGCGGGGGTGTCCCAGTACTTC. It specifies CASSLAGVSQYF. The rearrangement links TRBV12-3 or TRBV12-4 to TRBJ2-5; 10 bases line up with TRBD2. This CDR3 spans 12 amino acids.

The chain links TRBV28 to TRBJ2-1; 9 bases are a match to TRBD2. Germline trimming cut 6 bases from V and 9 bases from J; bases unmatched to any gene: 9. CDR1 and CDR2 (germline): MDHEN, SYDVKM. CDR3 length: 14 residues. This CDR3 reads CASSLTGTSSEQFF. The CDR3 DNA follows: TGTGCCAGCAGCTTGACCGGGACTAGCAGTGAGCAGTTCTTC.

This clonotype was counted once. The chain couples TRBV3-1 to TRBJ2-3, with 9 bases aligning to TRBD1. The J segment lost 6 bases and the V segment lost 1 base, leaving 5 bases of the junction unmatched. This CDR3 comprises 15 residues. Germline-derived CDR1 and CDR2 are LGHDT and YNNKEL (reference sequence). In nucleotides, the CDR3 is TGTGCCAGCAGCCAAGGGACAGGGGACCTTGATACGCAGTATTTT. This encodes CASSQGTGDLDTQYF.

There are a few counts of this clonotype. The genes are TRBV29-1 and TRBJ2-1, with 7 bases fitting TRBD2. V dropped 4 bases and J dropped 8; count of bases not matched to a gene: 17. Germline V CDR1 and CDR2: SQVTM, ANQGSEA. This CDR3 is 16 amino acids long. The CDR3 region is CSVAGIAGATSDEQFF. The DNA of the CDR3 is TGCAGCGTTGCGGGAATTGCGGGAGCAACTTCAGATGAGCAGTTCTTC.

V is TRBV20-1 and J is TRBJ2-1, with a tentative D call TRBD2 (6 bases). The V gene's germline CDR1 is DFQATT and CDR2 SNEGSKA (reference sequence). Trimming took off 3 bases at V and 9 bases at J, with 9 bases between the two ends. The length of the CDR3 is 11 residues. CDR3 sequence: CSASGEAEQFF. For the CDR3, the DNA is TGCAGTGCTAGCGGGGAGGCTGAGCAGTTCTTC.

This clonotype was found a few times. The chain is built from TRBV12-3 or TRBV12-4 and TRBJ2-3, with 9 nucleotides matching TRBD2. V lost 6 bases to trimming and J lost 4 bases; unmatched junction nucleotides: 5. This CDR3 is 14 amino acids long. CDR3: CASRGGLASDTQYF. DNA for the CDR3: TGTGCCAGCAGGGGGGGACTAGCATCAGATACGCAGTATTTT.

Ten or more counts support this clonotype. The chain recombines TRBV12-3 or TRBV12-4 with TRBJ1-1; D call uncertain. This CDR3 is built from 14 residues. V dropped 0 bases and J dropped 0 bases, with 5 bases sitting between them. The CDR3 DNA sequence: TGTGCCAGCAGTTTAGCGCCAGTGAACACTGAAGCTTTCTTT. Translation: CASSLAPVNTEAFF.

V gene TRBV10-3 combines with J gene TRBJ1-1, with TRBD1 matching over 9 bases. In germline, CDR1 is ENHRY, CDR2 SYGVKD. The ends lost 7 bases at V and 5 bases at J; junction bases unmatched: 5. The CDR3 has 13 residues. The CDR3 DNA sequence: TGTGCCATCAAAGGGGGGACAGGGACTGAAGCTTTCTTT. It encodes CAIKGGTGTEAFF.

This chain joins TRBV27 and TRBJ1-2; no definite D call. Germline V gene data show CDR1 as MNHEY and CDR2 as SMNVEV (reference sequence). The CDR3 covers 14 residues. V lost 6 bases to trimming and J lost 4 bases, with 15 bases between them. CDR3 DNA: TGTGCCAGCAGCCAGAGGCAGCCAGGCTATGGCTACACCTTC. As protein: CASSQRQPGYGYTF.

This clonotype came up a few times. The rearrangement uses TRBV10-3 and TRBJ2-7; 8 nucleotides match TRBD2. The germline CDR1 and CDR2 sequences are ENHRY and SYGVKD. The CDR3 sequence is 16 residues long. The V segment lost 2 bases and the J segment 2 bases; nucleotides outside the gene matches: 8. The CDR3 coding sequence is TGTGCCATCAGTGAGGGGGGCGGGAGGTACCCCTACGAGCAGTACTTC. This translates into CAISEGGGRYPYEQYF.

In DNA form, the CDR3 reads TGCGCCAGCAGCTTTCTACAAGGGACAGGGGGTCGGAATGAGCAGTTCTTC. Encoded protein: CASSFLQGTGGRNEQFF. The chain joins TRBV5-1 to TRBJ2-1, with TRBD1 matching 11 bases. CDR1 and CDR2 (germline): SGHRS, YFSETQ. The ends lost 2 bases at V and 7 bases at J; junction bases unmatched: 11. There are 17 residues in the CDR3. Filled out from reference TRBV5-1 and TRBJ2-1, the complete variable domain reads KAGVTQTPRYLIKTRGQQVTLSCSPISGHRSVSWYQQTPGQGLQFLFEYFSETQRNKGNFPGRFSGRQFSNSRSEMNVSTLELGDSALYLCASSFLQGTGGRNEQFFGPGTRLTVL.

This clonotype was seen a handful of times. This chain links TRBV7-9 with TRBJ1-4; no reliable D call. Germline values: CDR1 SEHNR, CDR2 FQNEAQ (reference sequence). The CDR3 is 12 amino acids. Deletions cut 8 bases from V and 3 bases from J, with 7 bases between. This chain's CDR3 is CASRAPNEKLFF. The CDR3 DNA sequence: TGTGCCAGCCGGGCCCCTAATGAAAAACTGTTTTTT. The complete variable domain, with remaining parts taken from reference TRBV7-9 and TRBJ1-4, reads DTGVSQNPRHKITKRGQNVTFRCDPISEHNRLYWYRQTLGQGPEFLTYFQNEAQLEKSRLLSDRFSAERPKGSFSTLEIQRTEQGDSAMYLCASRAPNEKLFFGSGTQLSVL.

This clonotype was counted many times. V gene TRBV29-1 combines with J gene TRBJ1-2; a weak D match, TRBD1 (6 bases). The ends were cut back, 4 bases at V and 6 bases at J, with 12 bases in the middle. CDR1 and CDR2 (germline): SQVTM, ANQGSEA. CDR3 size: 12 residues. The CDR3 DNA reads as TGCAGCGTTGTACTGCAGGGGCATGGCTACACCTTC. Protein sequence: CSVVLQGHGYTF.

The genes are TRBV20-1 and TRBJ2-7; 12 bases fit TRBD2. The CDR3 loop spans 14 amino acids. Looked up from germline, CDR1 is DFQATT and CDR2 is SNEGSKA (reference sequence). With 6 bases clipped from V and 2 bases from J, the junction kept 5 bases outside the gene matches. CDR3 DNA: TGCAGTGCCACAGGACTAGCGGGAACCTACGAGCAGTACTTC. Its protein product is CSATGLAGTYEQYF.

Note on this clonotype: An end of the junction does not agree with germline; a read error may underlie this. The V call is TRBV4-1, the J call TRBJ2-1; 12 bases align to TRBD2. The germline CDR1 and CDR2 sequences are MGHRA and YSYEKL. This CDR3 region has 17 residues. The CDR3 loop is CASNQDRLAGDSDEQFF. DNA for the CDR3: TGCGCCAGCAACCAAGATCGACTAGCGGGAGATAGTGATGAGCAGTTCTTC.

CDR3 protein: CASSLGPPTRYTQYF. The CDR3 nucleotides are TGTGCCAGCAGCTTGGGACCTCCCACCCGTTATACGCAGTATTTT. J is TRBJ2-3 and V is TRBV7-3; the D call may be TRBD1 or TRBD2 (5 bases each). The germline gives CDR1 SGHTA, CDR2 FQGTGA. The V end lost 3 bases, the J end lost 7 bases, and 17 bases lay between the germline ends. This CDR3 region has 15 residues. The variable domain in full, completed from reference TRBV7-3 and TRBJ2-3, reads GAGVSQTPSNKVTEKGKYVELRCDPISGHTALYWYRQSLGQGPEFLIYFQGTGAADDSGLPNDRFFAVRPEGSVSTLKIQRTERGDSAVYLCASSLGPPTRYTQYFGPGTRLTVL.

This clonotype was seen repeatedly, ten times or more. J is TRBJ2-3 and V is TRBV27; D is perhaps TRBD1 (6 bases). Deletions cut 6 bases from V and 2 bases from J, with 12 bases between. Germline CDR1 MNHEY, CDR2 SMNVEV (reference sequence). CDR3 length: 14 amino acids. The chain's CDR3 is CASRSGQHTDTQYF. As DNA, the CDR3 is TGTGCCAGCAGATCTGGACAGCACACAGATACGCAGTATTTT.

This clonotype came up many times. The chain uses TRBV10-1 and TRBJ2-1; D gene unclear. Germline V lookup: CDR1 WNHNN, CDR2 SYGVQD (reference sequence). There are 12 residues in the CDR3. Between the trimmed V and J ends, which lost 3 bases and 5 bases, there was a span of 5 bases. This chain's CDR3 is CASSDRNNEQFF. Written as DNA, the CDR3 is TGCGCCAGCAGTGACCGGAACAATGAGCAGTTCTTC.

This clonotype was counted a few times. The genes are TRBV28 and TRBJ2-1, with a tentative D call TRBD2 (6 bases). CDR1 is MDHEN and CDR2 is SYDVKM in the germline V gene. The CDR3 spans 15 residues. V lost 4 bases, J lost 4 bases, and 14 bases lay in between. The CDR3 spells CASSSGRRGYNEQFF. The CDR3 nucleotides read TGTGCCAGCAGTTCCGGGAGACGGGGGTACAATGAGCAGTTCTTC.

This clonotype was seen a few times. CDR3 region: CASSPDSNWDYGYTF. CDR3 nucleotides: TGTGCCAGCAGTCCAGACAGTAATTGGGACTATGGCTACACCTTC. The rearrangement joins TRBV12-3 or TRBV12-4 to TRBJ1-2, with D perhaps matching TRBD1 (5 bases). V was trimmed by 5 bases and J by 3 bases, leaving 16 bases between them. This CDR3 contains 15 residues.

There are a few counts of this clonotype. V usage is TRBV4-2 and J usage is TRBJ2-1; D perhaps matches TRBD2 (6 bases). There are 15 residues in the CDR3. The germline CDR1 and CDR2 sequences are LGHNA and YNFKEQ. With 6 bases removed from V and 8 bases from J, the gap between germline ends came to 20 bases. CDR3 in amino acids: CASRPSAGLWDEQFF. CDR3 nucleotide sequence: TGTGCCAGCAGACCCTCCGCGGGGTTGTGGGATGAGCAGTTCTTC.

This clonotype showed up just a few times. This chain links TRBV28 with TRBJ1-1, with D tentatively TRBD1 (5 bases). CDR3 size: 15 residues. Germline V gene lookup returns CDR1 MDHEN and CDR2 SYDVKM. Trimming took 3 bases from V and 0 from J, leaving 11 bases between them. The CDR3 protein is CASSFQDTVNTEAFF. The CDR3 DNA is TGTGCCAGCAGTTTCCAGGACACTGTGAACACTGAAGCTTTCTTT.

The rearrangement uses TRBV9 and TRBJ2-1; the D gene is possibly TRBD2 (6 bases). This CDR3 is 16 amino acids long. Germline-derived CDR1 and CDR2 are SGDLS and YYNGEE. V was shortened by 4 bases and J by 0 bases, with 14 bases between the two germline ends. In DNA form, the CDR3 reads TGTGCCAGCAGCCCCATCGGGGGTGGCTCCTACAATGAGCAGTTCTTC. Amino acid sequence: CASSPIGGGSYNEQFF.

In this sample, this clonotype turned up a few times. The rearrangement uses TRBV15 and TRBJ2-3; the match to TRBD2 covers 13 bases. The trim removed 5 bases at V and 4 bases at J, leaving 6 bases unmatched. CDR1 and CDR2 (germline): LNHNV, YYDKDF (reference sequence). The CDR3 loop spans 16 amino acids. Here the CDR3 reads CATSWTSGSVSDTQYF. The CDR3 bases are TGTGCCACCAGCTGGACTAGCGGGAGTGTATCAGATACGCAGTATTTT.

This clonotype has only a few counts. The CDR3 bases are TGTGCCAGCAGCCAGTATAGCGCGGGGAAATCGGGCGAGCAGTTCTTC. Translation gives CASSQYSAGKSGEQFF. J is TRBJ2-1 and V is TRBV3-1, with a possible D match to TRBD2 (6 bases). V lost 3 bases and J 10 bases, leaving 22 bases between the germline ends. The CDR3 covers 16 residues. The germline gives CDR1 LGHDT, CDR2 YNNKEL (reference sequence).

This clonotype was counted only a few times. V and J are TRBV28 and TRBJ2-1; 9 nucleotides align to TRBD2. With V trimmed by 6 bases and J by 7 bases, 16 bases remained unmatched. The CDR3 is 17 residues long. CDR1 MDHEN and CDR2 SYDVKM come from the germline V gene. The chain's CDR3 is CASSPYWEAGGNNEQFF. The DNA for the CDR3 is TGTGCCAGCAGCCCATACTGGGAGGCGGGAGGGAATAATGAGCAGTTCTTC. Variable domain in full (rest from reference TRBV28 and TRBJ2-1): DVKVTQSSRYLVKRTGEKVFLECVQDMDHENMFWYRQDPGLGLRLIYFSYDVKMKEKGDIPEGYSVSREKKERFSLILESASTNQTSMYLCASSPYWEAGGNNEQFFGPGTRLTVL.